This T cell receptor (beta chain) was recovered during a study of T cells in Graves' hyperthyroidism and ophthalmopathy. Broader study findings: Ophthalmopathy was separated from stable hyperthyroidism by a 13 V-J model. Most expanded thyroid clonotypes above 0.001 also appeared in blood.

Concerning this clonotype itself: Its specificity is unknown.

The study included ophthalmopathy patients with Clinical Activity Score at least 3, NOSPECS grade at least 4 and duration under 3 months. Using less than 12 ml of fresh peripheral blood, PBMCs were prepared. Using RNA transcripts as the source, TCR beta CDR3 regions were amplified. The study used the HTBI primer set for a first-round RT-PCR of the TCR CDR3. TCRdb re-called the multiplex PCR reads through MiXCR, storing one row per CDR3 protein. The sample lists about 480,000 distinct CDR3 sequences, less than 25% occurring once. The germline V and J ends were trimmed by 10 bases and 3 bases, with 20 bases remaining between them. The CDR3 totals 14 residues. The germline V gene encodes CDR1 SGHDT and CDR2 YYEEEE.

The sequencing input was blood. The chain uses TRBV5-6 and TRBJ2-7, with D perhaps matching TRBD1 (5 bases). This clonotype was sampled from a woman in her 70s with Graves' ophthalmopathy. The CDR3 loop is CAWSKRQNYYEQYF. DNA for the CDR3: TGTGCCTGGAGCAAGAGACAGAATTACTACGAGCAGTACTTC.